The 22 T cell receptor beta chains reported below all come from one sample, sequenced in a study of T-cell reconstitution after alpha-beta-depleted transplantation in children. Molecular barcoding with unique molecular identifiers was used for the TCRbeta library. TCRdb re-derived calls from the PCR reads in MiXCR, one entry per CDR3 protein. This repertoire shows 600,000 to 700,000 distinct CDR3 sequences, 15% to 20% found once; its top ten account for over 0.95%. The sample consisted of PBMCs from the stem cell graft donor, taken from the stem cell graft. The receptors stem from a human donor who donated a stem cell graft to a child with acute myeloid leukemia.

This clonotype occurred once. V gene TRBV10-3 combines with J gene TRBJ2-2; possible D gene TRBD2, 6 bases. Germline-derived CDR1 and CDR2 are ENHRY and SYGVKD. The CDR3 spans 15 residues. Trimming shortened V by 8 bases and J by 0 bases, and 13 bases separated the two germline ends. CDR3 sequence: CAIGRDFPNTGELFF. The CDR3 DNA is TGTGCCATCGGCCGGGACTTCCCGAACACCGGGGAGCTGTTTTTT.

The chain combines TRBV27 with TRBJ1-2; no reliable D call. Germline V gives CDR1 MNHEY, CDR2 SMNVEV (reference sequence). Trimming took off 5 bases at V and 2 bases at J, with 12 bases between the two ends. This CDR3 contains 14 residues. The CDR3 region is CASSSWTSNYGYTF. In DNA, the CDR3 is TGTGCCAGCAGTAGTTGGACGTCAAACTATGGCTACACCTTC.

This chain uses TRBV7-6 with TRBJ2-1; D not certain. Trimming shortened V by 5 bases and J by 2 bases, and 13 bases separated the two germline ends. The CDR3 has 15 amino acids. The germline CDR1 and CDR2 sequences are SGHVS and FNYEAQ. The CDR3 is CASSLTTETYNEQFF. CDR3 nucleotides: TGTGCCAGCAGCCTGACAACTGAAACCTACAATGAGCAGTTCTTC.

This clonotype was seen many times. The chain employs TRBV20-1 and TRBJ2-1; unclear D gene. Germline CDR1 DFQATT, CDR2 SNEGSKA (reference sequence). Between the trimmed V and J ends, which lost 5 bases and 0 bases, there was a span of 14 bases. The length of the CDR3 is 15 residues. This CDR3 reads CSAPDTASSYNEQFF. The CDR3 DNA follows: TGCAGTGCTCCCGACACTGCTAGCTCCTACAATGAGCAGTTCTTC.

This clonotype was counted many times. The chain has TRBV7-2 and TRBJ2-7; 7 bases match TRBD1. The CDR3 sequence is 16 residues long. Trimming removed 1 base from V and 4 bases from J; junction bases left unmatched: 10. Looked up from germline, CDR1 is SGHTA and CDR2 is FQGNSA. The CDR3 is CASSLGPGTETYEQYF. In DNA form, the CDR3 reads TGTGCCAGCAGCTTAGGCCCCGGGACAGAGACATACGAGCAGTACTTC.

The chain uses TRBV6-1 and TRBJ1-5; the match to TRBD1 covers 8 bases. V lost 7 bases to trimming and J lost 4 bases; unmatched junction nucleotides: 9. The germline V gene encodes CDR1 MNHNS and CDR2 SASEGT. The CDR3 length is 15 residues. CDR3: CASIRQGSGNQPQHF. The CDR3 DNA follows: TGTGCCAGCATCAGACAGGGGTCGGGGAATCAGCCCCAGCATTTT.

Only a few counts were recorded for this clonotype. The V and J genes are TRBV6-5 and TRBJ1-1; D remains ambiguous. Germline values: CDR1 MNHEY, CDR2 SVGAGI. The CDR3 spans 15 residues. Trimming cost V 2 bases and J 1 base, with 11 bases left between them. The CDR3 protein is CASSYATRGNTEAFF. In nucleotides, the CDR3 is TGTGCCAGCAGTTACGCGACCCGGGGGAACACTGAAGCTTTCTTT.

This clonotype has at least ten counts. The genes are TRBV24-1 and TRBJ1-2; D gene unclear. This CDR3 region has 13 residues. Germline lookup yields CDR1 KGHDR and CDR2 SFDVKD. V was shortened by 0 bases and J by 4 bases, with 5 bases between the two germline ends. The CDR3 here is CATSDLEGYGYTF. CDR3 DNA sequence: TGTGCCACCAGTGATTTGGAAGGCTATGGCTACACCTTC.

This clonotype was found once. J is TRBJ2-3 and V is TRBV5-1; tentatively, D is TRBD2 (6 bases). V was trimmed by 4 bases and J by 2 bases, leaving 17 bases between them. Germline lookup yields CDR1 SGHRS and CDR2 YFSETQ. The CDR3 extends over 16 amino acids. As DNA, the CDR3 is TGCGCCAGCAGCGGGGGAGGAGCGGGCGCCACAGATACGCAGTATTTT. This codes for CASSGGGAGATDTQYF.

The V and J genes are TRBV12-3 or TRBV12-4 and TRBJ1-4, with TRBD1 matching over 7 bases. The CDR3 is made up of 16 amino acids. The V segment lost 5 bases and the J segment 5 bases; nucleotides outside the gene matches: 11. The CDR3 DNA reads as TGTGCCAGCAGTATGAGATTACAGGGGAGCAATGAAAAACTGTTTTTT. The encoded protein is CASSMRLQGSNEKLFF.

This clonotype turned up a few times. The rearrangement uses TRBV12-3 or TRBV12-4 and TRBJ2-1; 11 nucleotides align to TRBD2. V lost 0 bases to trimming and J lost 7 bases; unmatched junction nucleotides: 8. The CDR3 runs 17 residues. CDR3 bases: TGTGCCAGCAGTTTAGCTTCCCTAGCGGGGGGCCTGAATGAGCAGTTCTTC. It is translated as CASSLASLAGGLNEQFF.

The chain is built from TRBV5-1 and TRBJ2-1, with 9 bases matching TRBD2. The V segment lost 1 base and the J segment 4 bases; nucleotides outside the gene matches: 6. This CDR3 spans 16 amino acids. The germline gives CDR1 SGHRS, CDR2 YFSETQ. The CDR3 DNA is TGCGCCAGCAGCTTGACGGAGCGGGGGGATTACAATGAGCAGTTCTTC. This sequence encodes CASSLTERGDYNEQFF.

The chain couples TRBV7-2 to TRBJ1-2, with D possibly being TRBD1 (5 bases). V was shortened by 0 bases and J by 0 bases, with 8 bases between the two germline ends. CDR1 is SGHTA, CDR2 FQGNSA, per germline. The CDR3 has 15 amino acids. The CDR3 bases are TGTGCCAGCAGCTTAGCGATGACAGCTAACTATGGCTACACCTTC. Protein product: CASSLAMTANYGYTF.

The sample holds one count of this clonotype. The CDR3 spells CASSADRGVETQYF. Written as DNA, the CDR3 is TGTGCCAGCAGCGCGGACAGGGGGGTAGAGACCCAGTACTTC. J is TRBJ2-5 and V is TRBV5-5; TRBD1 matches 10 bases. The CDR3 contains 14 residues. The junction had 4 bases not matched to a gene; V was cut back by 4 bases and J by 4 bases. Germline V gives CDR1 SGHKS, CDR2 YYEKEE (reference sequence).

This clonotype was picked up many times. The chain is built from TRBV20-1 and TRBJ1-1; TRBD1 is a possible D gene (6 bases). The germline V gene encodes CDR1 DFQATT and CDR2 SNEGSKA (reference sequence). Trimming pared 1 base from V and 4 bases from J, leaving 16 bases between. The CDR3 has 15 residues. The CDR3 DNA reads TGCAGTGCTAGAGGTTACCGGGACATGATCACTGAAGCTTTCTTT. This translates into CSARGYRDMITEAFF.

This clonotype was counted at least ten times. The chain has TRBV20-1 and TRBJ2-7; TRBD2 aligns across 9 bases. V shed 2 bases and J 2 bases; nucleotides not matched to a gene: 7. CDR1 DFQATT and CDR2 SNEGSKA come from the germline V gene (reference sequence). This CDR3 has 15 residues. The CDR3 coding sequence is TGCAGTGCTAGACCCCCTAGCGGGGTTCCCTACGAGCAGTACTTC. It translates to CSARPPSGVPYEQYF.

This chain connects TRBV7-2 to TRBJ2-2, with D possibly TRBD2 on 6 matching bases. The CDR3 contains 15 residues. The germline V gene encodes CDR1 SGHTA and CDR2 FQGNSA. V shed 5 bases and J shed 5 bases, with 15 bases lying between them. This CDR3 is CASSPTRHETGELFF. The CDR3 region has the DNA TGTGCCAGCAGCCCGACTAGGCACGAAACCGGGGAGCTGTTTTTT.

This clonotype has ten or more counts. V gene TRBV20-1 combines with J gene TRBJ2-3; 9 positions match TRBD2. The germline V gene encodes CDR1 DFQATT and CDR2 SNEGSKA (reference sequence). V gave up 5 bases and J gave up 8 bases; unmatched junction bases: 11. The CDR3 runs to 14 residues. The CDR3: CSAPQAGGRVTQYF. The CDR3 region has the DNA TGCAGTGCTCCACAAGCGGGGGGCCGAGTTACGCAGTATTTT.

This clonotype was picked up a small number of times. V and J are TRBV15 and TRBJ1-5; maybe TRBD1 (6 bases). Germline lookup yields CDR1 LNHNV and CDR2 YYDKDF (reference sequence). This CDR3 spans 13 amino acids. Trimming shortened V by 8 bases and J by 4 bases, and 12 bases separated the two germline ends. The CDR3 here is CATRSQGNQPQHF. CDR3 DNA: TGTGCCACCCGTTCACAGGGAAATCAGCCCCAGCATTTT.

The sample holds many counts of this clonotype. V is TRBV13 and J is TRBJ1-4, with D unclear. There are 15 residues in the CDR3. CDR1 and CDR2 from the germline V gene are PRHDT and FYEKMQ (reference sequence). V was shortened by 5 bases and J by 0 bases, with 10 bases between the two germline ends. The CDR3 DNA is TGTGCCAGCAGCGATCGGACGGCAACTAATGAAAAACTGTTTTTT. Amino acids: CASSDRTATNEKLFF.

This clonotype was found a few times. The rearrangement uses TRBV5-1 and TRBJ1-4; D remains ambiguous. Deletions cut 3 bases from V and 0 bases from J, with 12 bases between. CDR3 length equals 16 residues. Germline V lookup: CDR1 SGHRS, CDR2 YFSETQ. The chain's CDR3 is CASSSSGRTTNEKLFF. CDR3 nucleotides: TGCGCCAGCAGCTCTTCCGGACGGACAACTAATGAAAAACTGTTTTTT.

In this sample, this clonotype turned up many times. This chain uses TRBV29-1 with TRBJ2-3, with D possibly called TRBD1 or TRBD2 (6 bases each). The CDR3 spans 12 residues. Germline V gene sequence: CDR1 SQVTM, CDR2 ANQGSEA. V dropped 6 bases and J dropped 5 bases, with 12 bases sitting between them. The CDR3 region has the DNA TGCAGCGTAAGGGGGGACGGAGATACGCAGTATTTT. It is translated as CSVRGDGDTQYF.